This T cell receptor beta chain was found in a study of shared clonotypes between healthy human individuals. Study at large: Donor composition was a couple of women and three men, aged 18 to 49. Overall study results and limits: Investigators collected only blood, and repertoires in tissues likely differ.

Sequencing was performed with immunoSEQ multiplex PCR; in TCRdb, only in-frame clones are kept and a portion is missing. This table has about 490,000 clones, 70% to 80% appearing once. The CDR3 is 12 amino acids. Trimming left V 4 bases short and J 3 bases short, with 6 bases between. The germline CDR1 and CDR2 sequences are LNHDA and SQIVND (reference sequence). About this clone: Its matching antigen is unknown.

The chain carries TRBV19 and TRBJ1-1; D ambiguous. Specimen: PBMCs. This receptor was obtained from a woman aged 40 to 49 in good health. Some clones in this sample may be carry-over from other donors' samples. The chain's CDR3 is CASSKDYTEAFF. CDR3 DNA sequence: TGTGCCAGTAGTAAGGACTACACTGAAGCTTTCTTT. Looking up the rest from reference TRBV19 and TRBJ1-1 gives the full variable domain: DGGITQSPKYLFRKEGQNVTLSCEQNLNHDAMYWYRQDPGQGLRLIYYSQIVNDFQKGDIAEGYSVSREKKESFPLTVTSAQKNPTAFYLCASSKDYTEAFFGQGTRLTVV.